Listed below are T cell receptor beta chains from one sample, sequenced in a study of cytomegalovirus exposure and HLA in healthy donors. Some clones are missing from TCRdb's copy, which holds only in-frame ones; the method was immunoSEQ multiplex PCR. The data hold about 110,000 clones, with 76% observed a single time. The sequencing input was PBMCs. These TCRs come from a woman aged 50 to 60 in good health and CMV-seropositive. Both conserved end residues are trimmed from each CDR3. The size entry is marked missing in some rows and otherwise reads once, few, many or a size class.

ASSEGRGEQF	few	TRBV5-6	10
ASSFGQGIYEQY	NA	TRBV27	12
ASSPRAGRNEQY	NA	TRBV18	12
ASSLFSGPPGNEQF	once	TRBV11-1	14
ASSLGSGGAGGEQF	once	TRBV7-6	14
ASSLGTGGHQPQH	few	TRBV7-6	13
SVAPGTGGLNEQF	NA	TRBV29-1	13
ASSVGSSLYGYT	NA	TRBV9	12
ASTGAGGANGLT	NA	TRBV27	12
ASGAGGSGYT	few	TRBV10-3	10
ASSESGTGTGETQY	NA	TRBV9	14
ASSLVPGQGYEQY	NA	TRBV4-1	13
ASSQAFPREDQPQH	few	TRBV4-1	14
ASSYGTGGPYEQY	once	TRBV6-5	13
ASSETGLSYEQY	NA	TRBV6-1	12
ASSERLYEQY	NA	TRBV6-1	10
ASRRGLAGQGELF	NA	TRBV4-3	13
ASSKGVGETQY	NA	TRBV5-6	11
ASSSSSDLKTGELF	NA	TRBV5-4	14
ASSLVPRDEQY	NA	TRBV7-9	11
ASSYRTGVPTDTQY	NA	TRBV6-6	14
ASSNPRDSSYEQY	NA	TRBV2	13
ASSLGAGGNTGELF	NA	TRBV27	14
ASSQERGSGTGELF	NA	TRBV4-3	14
ASSPVVSSYEQY	NA	TRBV7-2	12
ASSLLGGRDTEAF	NA	TRBV5-1	13
ASSQGSGYT	NA	TRBV6-5	9
ASSPSDSTDTQY	NA	TRBV5-1	12
ASSFTGGGNEQF	NA	TRBV7-3	12
ASSQSILSRDRECRSPLH	NA	TRBV23-1	18
ASSEHSGIYEQY	few	TRBV2	12
ASGLDSHYGYT	few	TRBV12-5	11